Shown below are 19 T cell receptor beta chains from a single sample sequenced in a study of response to subunit inactivated influenza vaccine. One entry per CDR3 protein, called by TCRdb with MiXCR from the RT-PCR reads. This sample yields approximately 700,000 distinct CDR3 sequences, of which around 16% are seen a single time; roughly 10% belongs to the top ten. The material was PBMCs from blood, obtained 11 to 12 days after vaccination. The receptors stem from a man in his fifties who received an inactivated influenza vaccine.

The chain recombines TRBV4-2 with TRBJ1-2, with 7 bases that match TRBD1. V lost 0 bases and J lost 4; bases outside the gene matches: 8. This CDR3 is built from 16 residues. Germline V gene data show CDR1 as LGHNA and CDR2 as YNFKEQ. In DNA, the CDR3 is TGTGCCAGCAGCCAAGATCTCAGGGGGTTAGTCTATGGCTACACCTTC. Protein product: CASSQDLRGLVYGYTF.

CDR3 loop: CASSVSPSYNSPLHF. The CDR3 nucleotides are TGCGCCAGCAGCGTTAGTCCCTCCTATAATTCACCCCTCCACTTT. The chain has TRBV5-1 and TRBJ1-6; D remains ambiguous. CDR3 length: 15 residues. V was clipped by 4 bases and J by 0 bases, with 8 bases between them. Looked up from germline, CDR1 is SGHRS and CDR2 is YFSETQ.

V gene TRBV6-5 combines with J gene TRBJ1-1; 8 bases map to TRBD1. From germline, CDR1 is MNHEY and CDR2 SVGAGI. V was pared by 6 bases and J by 4 bases, with 10 bases of the junction left unmatched. This CDR3 is built from 15 residues. CDR3 nucleotides: TGTGCCAGCAGGATAGCAGGGGGCTCTGGCACTGAAGCTTTCTTT. This encodes CASRIAGGSGTEAFF.

V and J are TRBV9 and TRBJ1-3, with 8 positions matching TRBD1. The CDR3 loop spans 14 amino acids. The germline V gene has CDR1 SGDLS and CDR2 YYNGEE. The V gene end was trimmed by 3 bases and the J gene end by 4 bases; junction bases not matched to a gene: 3. The CDR3 protein is CASSETGGGNTIYF. In DNA, the CDR3 is TGTGCCAGCAGCGAAACAGGGGGAGGAAACACCATATATTTT. The whole variable domain, remainder taken from reference TRBV9 and TRBJ1-3, is DSGVTQTPKHLITATGQRVTLRCSPRSGDLSVYWYQQSLDQGLQFLIQYYNGEERAKGNILERFSAQQFPDLHSELNLSSLELGDSALYFCASSETGGGNTIYFGEGSWLTVV.

A few counts support this clonotype. The rearrangement links TRBV4-1 to TRBJ2-5; 7 bases are shared with TRBD1. Trimming took 1 base from V and 4 from J; bases not matched to a gene: 3. CDR3 length: 14 amino acids. The V gene's germline CDR1 is MGHRA and CDR2 YSYEKL. The CDR3 DNA reads TGCGCCAGCAGCCAAGGAGGGGGCCCAGAGACCCAGTACTTC. Protein product: CASSQGGGPETQYF.

The V gene is TRBV29-1, the J gene TRBJ2-6, with TRBD1 matching over 7 bases. Trimming cost V 3 bases and J 0 bases; bases outside gene matches: 5. There are 16 residues in the CDR3. The germline CDR1 and CDR2 sequences are SQVTM and ANQGSEA. The CDR3 region is CSVDGTAGSGANVLTF. The CDR3 nucleotides read TGCAGCGTTGATGGGACAGCAGGCTCTGGGGCCAACGTCCTGACTTTC.

The rearrangement joins TRBV20-1 to TRBJ2-7; 7 nucleotides align to TRBD2. The CDR3 consists of 14 residues. Germline loops: CDR1 DFQATT, CDR2 SNEGSKA (reference sequence). The V segment lost 7 bases and the J segment 6 bases; nucleotides outside the gene matches: 15. The CDR3: CSGELGGGLFEQYF. DNA of the CDR3: TGCAGTGGCGAACTCGGCGGGGGATTGTTCGAGCAGTACTTC.

The chain links TRBV20-1 to TRBJ2-1; 7 bases are a match to TRBD2. The CDR3 consists of 14 residues. The trim removed 5 bases at V and 4 bases at J, leaving 8 bases unmatched. Per germline, CDR1 DFQATT and CDR2 SNEGSKA (reference sequence). DNA for the CDR3: TGCAGTGCTGAACTAGCGAACCAATACAATGAGCAGTTCTTC. Amino acid sequence: CSAELANQYNEQFF.

The V gene is TRBV12-3 or TRBV12-4, the J gene TRBJ1-6, with 11 bases that match TRBD1. V dropped 6 bases and J dropped 11; count of bases not matched to a gene: 6. CDR3 length: 14 amino acids. The CDR3 nucleotides read TGTGCCAGCAGCCTGGGACAGGGGGGTACACCCCTCCACTTT. Amino acids: CASSLGQGGTPLHF.

This clonotype was recorded many times. The J gene is TRBJ2-7, the V gene TRBV5-1; 8 positions agree with TRBD1. With 0 bases clipped from V and 3 bases from J, the junction kept 5 bases outside the gene matches. From germline, CDR1 is SGHRS and CDR2 YFSETQ. The CDR3 contains 15 residues. The CDR3 bases are TGCGCCAGCAGCTTGGAAACAGGGGGTGGCTACGAGCAGTACTTC. Its translation: CASSLETGGGYEQYF.

This clonotype was counted between two and nine times. The V gene is TRBV12-3 or TRBV12-4, the J gene TRBJ2-2; TRBD1 matches 10 bases. Germline trimming cut 5 bases from V and 0 bases from J; bases unmatched to any gene: 6. The CDR3 loop spans 17 amino acids. The CDR3 sequence: CASSPRTGGANTGELFF. CDR3 bases: TGTGCCAGCAGTCCTCGGACAGGGGGAGCGAACACCGGGGAGCTGTTTTTT.

This clonotype appeared a few times. The CDR3 here is CASSLVIAGIGHEQYF. The DNA for the CDR3 is TGCGCCAGCAGCTTGGTAATAGCGGGAATAGGTCACGAGCAGTACTTC. The genes are TRBV5-1 and TRBJ2-7, with 8 nucleotides matching TRBD2. This CDR3 spans 16 amino acids. Germline CDR1 SGHRS, CDR2 YFSETQ. V shed 0 bases, J shed 5 bases, and the junction held 10 bases outside the gene matches. Supplemented by reference TRBV5-1 and TRBJ2-7, the full variable domain reads KAGVTQTPRYLIKTRGQQVTLSCSPISGHRSVSWYQQTPGQGLQFLFEYFSETQRNKGNFPGRFSGRQFSNSRSEMNVSTLELGDSALYLCASSLVIAGIGHEQYFGPGTRLTVT.

This clonotype has just a few counts. The CDR3, as DNA: TGTGCCAGCAGCTTAGGGTACGACAGGACCTACGAGCAGTACTTC. Protein sequence: CASSLGYDRTYEQYF. The genes are TRBV7-2 and TRBJ2-7, with TRBD1 as a possible D gene (6 bases). This CDR3 region has 15 residues. Germline V gives CDR1 SGHTA, CDR2 FQGNSA. V was trimmed by 1 base and J by 2 bases, leaving 12 bases between them.

This clonotype was detected a few times. The chain employs TRBV7-2 and TRBJ2-2; either TRBD1 or TRBD2 may fit D (5 bases each). V lost 2 bases to trimming and J lost 2 bases, with 12 bases between them. This CDR3 region has 16 residues. The germline CDR1 and CDR2 sequences are SGHTA and FQGNSA. The CDR3: CASSLTLGANTGELFF. The CDR3 nucleotides read TGTGCCAGCAGCTTAACACTCGGGGCTAACACCGGGGAGCTGTTTTTT.

This clonotype was recorded a few times. The V and J genes are TRBV20-1 and TRBJ2-7, with 7 positions matching TRBD1. The CDR3 length is 14 residues. With 1 base clipped from V and 4 bases from J, the junction kept 7 bases outside the gene matches. Per germline, CDR1 DFQATT and CDR2 SNEGSKA (reference sequence). CDR3 loop: CSARGSGGLYEQYF. In DNA form, the CDR3 reads TGCAGTGCTAGAGGGTCAGGGGGTCTATACGAGCAGTACTTC.

With regard to this clonotype: One junction end disagrees with the germline gene, perhaps due to a read error. This chain joins TRBV5-1 and TRBJ2-7, with 10 nucleotides matching TRBD2. Germline V gene data show CDR1 as SGHRS and CDR2 as YFSETQ. The CDR3 has 15 amino acids. The CDR3 loop reads CASRLGLASTYEQYF. CDR3 DNA: TGCGCCAGCAGGTTGGGACTAGCGAGTACCTACGAGCAGTACTTC.

The rearrangement links TRBV10-3 to TRBJ2-2; 7 bases are a match to TRBD1. The germline CDR1 and CDR2 sequences are ENHRY and SYGVKD. V was pared by 6 bases and J by 3 bases, with 4 bases of the junction left unmatched. The CDR3 runs 14 residues. The CDR3 is CAISPDRDTGELFF. The CDR3 region has the DNA TGTGCCATCAGCCCAGACAGGGACACCGGGGAGCTGTTTTTT.

The V call is TRBV19, the J call TRBJ1-5; D call uncertain. The CDR3 totals 15 residues. Germline V CDR1 and CDR2: LNHDA, SQIVND (reference sequence). V gave up 5 bases and J gave up 8 bases, with 19 bases separating them. In nucleotides, the CDR3 is TGTGCCAGTAGTTCCGGAAGGGAACGGACGGAGCCCCAGCATTTT. It yields the protein CASSSGRERTEPQHF.

The CDR3 DNA sequence: TGCAGTGCCCGTGGAGCGGTTAATTCACCCCTCCACTTT. This sequence encodes CSARGAVNSPLHF. The chain uses TRBV20-1 and TRBJ1-6; no definite D call. V lost 6 bases, J lost 6 bases, and 12 bases lay in between. CDR1 is DFQATT and CDR2 is SNEGSKA in the germline V gene (reference sequence). The CDR3 length is 13 residues.